Listed below are T cell receptor beta chains from one sample, sequenced in a study of cytomegalovirus exposure and HLA in healthy donors. Libraries were prepared by immunoSEQ multiplex PCR; TCRdb keeps only in-frame clonotypes and omits some of them. The top ten hold about 0.93% of the sample, which has 150,000 to 200,000 clones, 75% to 80% seen once. Sequencing input: PBMCs. The receptors were sampled from a woman between 45 and 65 years old in good health and CMV-seropositive. The CDR3 runs from the conserved cysteine through the conserved F or W. The order of the fields is D gene, J gene, CDR3 length, V gene, clone size, CDR3 protein, CDR3 DNA. D genes are given only for firm matches. Clone size, where shown, is once, few, many, or a class for clones that have expanded.

- TRBJ2-5 15 TRBV5-6 - CASSLNTGVRETQYF TGTGCCAGCAGCTTGAACACCGGGGTTAGGGAGACCCAGTACTTC
TRBD2 TRBJ2-1 16 TRBV9 - CASSVGLREGDNEQFF TGTGCCAGCAGCGTAGGGCTGCGGGAGGGGGACAATGAGCAGTTCTTC
TRBD2 TRBJ2-3 13 TRBV27 once CASRMGGEVTQYF TGTGCCAGCCGTATGGGGGGGGAAGTTACGCAGTATTTT
- TRBJ1-5 15 TRBV5-6 - CASSFGIGGNQPQHF TGTGCCAGCAGCTTCGGCATAGGGGGCAATCAGCCCCAGCATTTT
TRBD1 TRBJ2-7 15 TRBV6-5 - CASSFRTGVIREQYF TGTGCCAGCAGTTTCCGGACAGGGGTAATTCGCGAGCAGTACTTC
- TRBJ2-7 16 TRBV7-6 once CASSLSGQLSPYEQYF TGTGCCAGCAGCTTATCTGGACAGCTTAGCCCCTACGAGCAGTACTTC
- TRBJ2-7 14 TRBV10-3 - CAISVNRSPHEQYF TGTGCCATCAGTGTTAACCGTTCCCCCCACGAGCAGTACTTC
TRBD2 TRBJ2-1 16 TRBV7-2 - CASSFHPGGQGNEQFF TGTGCCAGCAGCTTCCATCCGGGGGGGCAGGGCAATGAGCAGTTCTTC
TRBD1 TRBJ1-4 12 TRBV27 - CASSSRTGGLFF TGTGCCAGCAGTTCCCGGACAGGGGGACTGTTTTTT
TRBD1 TRBJ2-5 14 TRBV30 - CAWRKDTQGGTQYF TGTGCCTGGAGAAAAGATACACAGGGGGGGACCCAGTACTTC
- TRBJ1-3 15 TRBV2 - CASSGQRLPGNTIYF TGTGCCAGCAGTGGACAGAGACTCCCTGGAAACACCATATATTTT
- TRBJ1-5 13 TRBV10-3 - CAISESQGQPQHF TGTGCCATCAGTGAGTCCCAGGGTCAGCCCCAGCATTTT
- TRBJ1-1 16 TRBV28 few CASSLGYRTTNTEAFF TGTGCCAGCAGTTTAGGTTACAGGACGACGAACACTGAAGCTTTCTTT